The sequence of this TCR beta chain was determined in a study of siplizumab effects on memory and regulatory T cells. The CDR3 has 16 residues. Trimming took 5 bases from V and 2 from J; bases not matched to a gene: 12. The germline gives CDR1 LGHNA, CDR2 YNFKEQ. Clones were read by immunoSEQ multiplex PCR, and TCRdb kept only the in-frame ones, dropping some. The top ten hold approximately 30% of the sample, which has about 72,000 clones, around 90% seen once. This TCR was sampled from a human donor in good health. Material for sequencing was CD8+ T cells sorted from blood. The chain joins TRBV4-2 to TRBJ2-7; 7 bases are shared with TRBD2. CDR3: CASSLGPSGGTYEQYF. In nucleotides, the CDR3 is TGTGCCAGCAGCTTAGGGCCTAGCGGCGGAACCTACGAGCAGTACTTC.